A selection of T cell receptor beta chains follows, all from one sample in a study of blood T cells in healthy people across ages. TCRdb fed the 5' RACE reads into MiXCR, producing one record per CDR3 protein. The repertoire has about 940,000 distinct CDR3 sequences, roughly 52% of them found once; the top ten carry around an eighth. Sample: blood. Receptors originate from a man aged 25-45 years in good health. Both conserved end residues are part of each CDR3.

j_call	v_call	cdr3_aa
TRBJ2-1	TRBV5-6	CASSLAESYNEQFF
TRBJ2-5	TRBV10-3	CAITGGVGETQYF
TRBJ2-1	TRBV5-1	CASSLVQGSSANEQFF
.	TRBV7-9	CASSLVPDSGSYEQYF
TRBJ2-5	TRBV9	CASSVSGGGAQETQYF
TRBJ2-1	TRBV12-3/TRBV12-4	CASTSTVYNEQFF
TRBJ1-2	TRBV20-1	CSARGRFWTLSYGYTF
TRBJ2-5	TRBV29-1	CSVEPERGRGETQYF
TRBJ2-3	TRBV20-1	CSARGTNTDTQYF
TRBJ2-5	TRBV3-1	CASSQGWGSETQYF
TRBJ2-1	TRBV7-9	CASRVTSGYNEQFF
TRBJ2-1	TRBV14	CASSQGARGRSNEQFF
TRBJ1-2	TRBV6-5	CASSYAGDNYGYTF
TRBJ1-1	TRBV29-1	CSVVDSLEAFF
TRBJ2-5	TRBV7-2	CASSVRSQQETQYF
TRBJ2-1	TRBV20-1	CSASGWGGLYNEQFF
.	TRBV2	CASSGTGLGYEQYF
TRBJ2-3	TRBV20-1	CSALSTTTSTDTQYF
TRBJ1-2	TRBV20-1	CSATSGTEYGYTF
TRBJ1-4	TRBV7-9	CASSFPTGASSNEKLFF
TRBJ2-7	TRBV7-9	CASSSPPQGTGFGEQYF
TRBJ2-3	TRBV27	CASSSGTPTQYF
TRBJ1-5	TRBV27	CASSSLNQPQHF
TRBJ2-7	TRBV24-1	CATSDSSGEVEQYF
TRBJ2-7	TRBV10-2	CASSAQTEQYF
TRBJ1-5	TRBV12-3/TRBV12-4	CASSTSGGALRDQPQHF
TRBJ2-1	TRBV20-1	CSARLAGGVNEQFF
TRBJ1-2	TRBV7-2	CASSPAPDNYGCTF
TRBJ2-5	TRBV4-2	CASSPQAGGQETQYF
TRBJ2-7	TRBV2	CASLAGGQYEQYF
.	TRBV12-3/TRBV12-4	CASSFDGSTQYF
TRBJ1-2	TRBV10-3	CAISEAGQDYGYTF
TRBJ1-2	TRBV10-3	CAISQDNYGYTF
TRBJ2-3	TRBV12-3/TRBV12-4	CASSLAGGGDTQYF
TRBJ2-1	TRBV13	CASSPDRLEQFF
TRBJ1-2	TRBV7-9	CASSLGASQRYTF
TRBJ1-1	TRBV7-2	CASSSGTVTEAFF
TRBJ2-1	TRBV27	CASSVRGPHNEQFF
TRBJ2-1	TRBV28	CVSSPGTSGGNEQFF
TRBJ1-5	TRBV21-1	CASRKPQPQHF
TRBJ1-2	TRBV7-9	CASSLGETGFAGYTF
TRBJ1-1	TRBV5-1	CASSGTGGITEAFF
TRBJ1-4	TRBV28	CASSSGGRGRREKLFF
TRBJ2-3	TRBV7-9	CASSPTLTDTQYF
TRBJ2-3	TRBV7-8	CASSLGAGDGRDTQYF